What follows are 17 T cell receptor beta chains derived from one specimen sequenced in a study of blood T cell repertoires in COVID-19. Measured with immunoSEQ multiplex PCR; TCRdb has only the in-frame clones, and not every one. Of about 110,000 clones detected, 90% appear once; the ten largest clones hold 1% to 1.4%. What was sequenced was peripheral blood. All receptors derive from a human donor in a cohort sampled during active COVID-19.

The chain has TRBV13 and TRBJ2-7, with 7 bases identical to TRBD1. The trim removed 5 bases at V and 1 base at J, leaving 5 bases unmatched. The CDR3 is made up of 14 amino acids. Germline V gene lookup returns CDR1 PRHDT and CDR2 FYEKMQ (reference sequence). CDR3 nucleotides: TGTGCCAGCAGCGGTGACAGGGAGTCCTACGAGCAGTACTTC. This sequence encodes CASSGDRESYEQYF. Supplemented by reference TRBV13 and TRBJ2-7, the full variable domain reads AAGVIQSPRHLIKEKRETATLKCYPIPRHDTVYWYQQGPGQDPQFLISFYEKMQSDKGSIPDRFSAQQFSDYHSELNMSSLELGDSALYFCASSGDRESYEQYFGPGTRLTVT.

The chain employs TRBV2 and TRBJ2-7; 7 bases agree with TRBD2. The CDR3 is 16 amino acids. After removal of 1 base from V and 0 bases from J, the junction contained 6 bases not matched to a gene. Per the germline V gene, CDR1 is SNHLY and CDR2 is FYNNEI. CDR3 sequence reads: CASSEGLAGVSYEQYF. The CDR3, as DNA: TGTGCCAGCAGTGAAGGTTTGGCGGGAGTCTCCTACGAGCAGTACTTC.

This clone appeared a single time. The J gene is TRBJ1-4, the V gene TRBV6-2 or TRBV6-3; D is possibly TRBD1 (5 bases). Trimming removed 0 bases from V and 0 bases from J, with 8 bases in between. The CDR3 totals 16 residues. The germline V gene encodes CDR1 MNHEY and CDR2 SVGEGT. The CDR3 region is CASSYSGGTTNEKLFF. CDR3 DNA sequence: TGTGCCAGCAGTTACTCCGGGGGAACAACTAATGAAAAACTGTTTTTT.

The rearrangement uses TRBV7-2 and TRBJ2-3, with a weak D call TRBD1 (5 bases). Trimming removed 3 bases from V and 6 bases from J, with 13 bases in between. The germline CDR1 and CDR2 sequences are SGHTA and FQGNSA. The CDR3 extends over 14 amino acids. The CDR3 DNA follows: TGTGCCAGCAGCTTGGCCCCAGGGATGGATACGCAGTATTTT. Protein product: CASSLAPGMDTQYF.

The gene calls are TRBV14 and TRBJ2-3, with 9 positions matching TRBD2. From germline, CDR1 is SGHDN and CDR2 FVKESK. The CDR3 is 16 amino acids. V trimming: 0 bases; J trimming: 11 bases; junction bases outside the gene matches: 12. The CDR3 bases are TGTGCCAGCAGCCAAGAGAGGGGAAGCGGGAGGAAGTGGCAGTATTTT. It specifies CASSQERGSGRKWQYF.

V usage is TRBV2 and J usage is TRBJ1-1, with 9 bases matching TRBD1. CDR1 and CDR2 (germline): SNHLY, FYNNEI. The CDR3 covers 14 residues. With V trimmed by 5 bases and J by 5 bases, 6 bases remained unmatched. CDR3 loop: CASSRDRVGTEAFF. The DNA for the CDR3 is TGTGCCAGCAGTCGGGACAGGGTAGGGACTGAAGCTTTCTTT.

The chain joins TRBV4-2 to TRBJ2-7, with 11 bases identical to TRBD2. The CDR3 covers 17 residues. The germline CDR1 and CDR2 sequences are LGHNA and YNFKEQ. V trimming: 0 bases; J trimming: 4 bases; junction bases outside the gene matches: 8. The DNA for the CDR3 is TGTGCCAGCAGCCAAGACGGCACTAGCGGGAGTCGATACGAGCAGTACTTC. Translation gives CASSQDGTSGSRYEQYF.

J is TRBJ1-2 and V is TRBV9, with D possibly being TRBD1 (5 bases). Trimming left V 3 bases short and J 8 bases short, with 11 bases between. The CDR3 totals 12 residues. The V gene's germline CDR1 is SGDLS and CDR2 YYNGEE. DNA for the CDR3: TGTGCCAGCAGCGCCCCGGGGGACGGCTACACCTTC. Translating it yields CASSAPGDGYTF.

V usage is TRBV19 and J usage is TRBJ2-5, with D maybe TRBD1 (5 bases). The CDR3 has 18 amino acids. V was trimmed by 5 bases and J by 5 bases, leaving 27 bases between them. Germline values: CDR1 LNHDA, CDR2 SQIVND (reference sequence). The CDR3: CASSHRAVNRQGVETQYF. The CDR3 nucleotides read TGTGCCAGTAGTCATCGGGCGGTTAATAGGCAGGGTGTCGAGACCCAGTACTTC.

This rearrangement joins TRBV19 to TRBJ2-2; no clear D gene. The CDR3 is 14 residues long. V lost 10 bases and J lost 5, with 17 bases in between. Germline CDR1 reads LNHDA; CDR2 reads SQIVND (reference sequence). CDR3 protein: CATRPGHTTGELFF. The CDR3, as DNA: TGTGCCACCAGACCGGGTCACACGACCGGGGAGCTGTTTTTT.

CDR3 sequence: CATSDQGLADNEQFF. CDR3 in DNA: TGTGCCACCAGTGATCAGGGACTAGCGGACAATGAGCAGTTCTTC. J is TRBJ2-1 and V is TRBV24-1; 11 bases agree with TRBD2. V shed 3 bases, J shed 5 bases, and the junction held 2 bases outside the gene matches. Germline CDR1 KGHDR, CDR2 SFDVKD. The CDR3 contains 15 residues.

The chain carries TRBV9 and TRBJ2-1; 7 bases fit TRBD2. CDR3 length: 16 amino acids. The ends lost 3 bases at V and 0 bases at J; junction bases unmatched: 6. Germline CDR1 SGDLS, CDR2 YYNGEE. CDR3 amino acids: CASSARLATSYNEQFF. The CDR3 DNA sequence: TGTGCCAGCAGCGCGCGACTAGCCACCTCCTACAATGAGCAGTTCTTC.

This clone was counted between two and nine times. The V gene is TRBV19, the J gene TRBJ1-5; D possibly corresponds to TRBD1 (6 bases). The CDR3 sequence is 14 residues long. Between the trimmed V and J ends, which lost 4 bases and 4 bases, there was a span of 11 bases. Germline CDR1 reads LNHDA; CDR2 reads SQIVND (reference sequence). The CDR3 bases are TGTGCCAGTAGTAGGACAGCCTTTAATCAGCCCCAGCATTTT. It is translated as CASSRTAFNQPQHF.

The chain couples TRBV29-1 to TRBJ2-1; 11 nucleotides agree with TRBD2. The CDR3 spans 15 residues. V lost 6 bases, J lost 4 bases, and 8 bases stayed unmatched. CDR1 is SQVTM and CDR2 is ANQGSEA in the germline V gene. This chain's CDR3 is CSVPHTSGRYNEQFF. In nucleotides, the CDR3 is TGCAGCGTCCCACATACTAGCGGGAGATACAATGAGCAGTTCTTC.

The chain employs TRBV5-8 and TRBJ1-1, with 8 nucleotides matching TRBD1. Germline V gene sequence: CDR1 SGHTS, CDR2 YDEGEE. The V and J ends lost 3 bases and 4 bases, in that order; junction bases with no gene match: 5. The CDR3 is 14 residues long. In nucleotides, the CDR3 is TGTGCCAGCAGCTATCCACAGGGGGGCACTGAAGCTTTCTTT. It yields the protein CASSYPQGGTEAFF.

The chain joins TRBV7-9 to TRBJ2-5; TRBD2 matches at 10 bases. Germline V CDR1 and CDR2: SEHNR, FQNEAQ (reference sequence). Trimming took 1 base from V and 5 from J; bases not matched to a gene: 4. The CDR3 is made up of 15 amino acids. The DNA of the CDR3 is TGTGCCAGCAGCTTAGACCCGGGACTAGCGGAGACCCAGTACTTC. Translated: CASSLDPGLAETQYF. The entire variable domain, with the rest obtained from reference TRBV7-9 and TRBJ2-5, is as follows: DTGVSQNPRHKITKRGQNVTFRCDPISEHNRLYWYRQTLGQGPEFLTYFQNEAQLEKSRLLSDRFSAERPKGSFSTLEIQRTEQGDSAMYLCASSLDPGLAETQYFGPGTRLLVL.

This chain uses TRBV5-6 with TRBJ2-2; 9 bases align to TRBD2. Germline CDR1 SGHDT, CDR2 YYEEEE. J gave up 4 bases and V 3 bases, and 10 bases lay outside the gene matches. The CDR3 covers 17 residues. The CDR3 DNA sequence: TGTGCCAGCAGCTCAAGCCAGCGGGGGGCCCGCACCGGGGAGCTGTTTTTT. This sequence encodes CASSSSQRGARTGELFF.